This T cell receptor beta chain was observed in a study of vaccination and CD4 T cells after COVID-19. A remark on this clonotype: The antigen is unknown.

Treatment noted: approximately 9-day PBMC culture with coronavirus spike peptide pools or control peptides (ViraFEST assay). In this cohort, PCR tests turned positive between March and December 2020, predating US Alpha, Beta and Delta variants. The length of the CDR3 is 16 residues. J gave up 10 bases and V 3 bases, and 14 bases lay outside the gene matches. From germline, CDR1 is DFQATT and CDR2 SNEGSKA (reference sequence). Study-level findings and limits: 304 of 307 vaccine-specific clones from convalescent patients were spike mono-reactive. SARS-CoV-2-reactive clonotypes rose nonsignificantly, with the median going from about 20 to 38.

The Oncomine TCR Beta short-read assay generated sequence data from the DNA of cultured CD4+ T cells. MiXCR was run by TCRdb on the PCR reads, yielding one entry per CDR3 protein. The sample includes under 15,000 distinct CDR3 sequences, 35% to 50% of them seen just once. Material: CD4+ T cells from blood, cultured in vitro. This TCR was sampled from a human donor who had recovered from COVID-19. The V and J genes are TRBV20-1 and TRBJ1-4; 10 bases match TRBD1. CDR3 region: CSASGTGDSSVGKLFF. CDR3 bases: TGCAGTGCTAGTGGGACAGGGGATTCGAGCGTGGGAAAACTGTTTTTT.